The 25 T cell receptor beta chains below all came from one sample that was sequenced in a study of blood T cell repertoires in COVID-19. Sequencing used immunoSEQ multiplex PCR; TCRdb keeps in-frame clones, though not all of them. Of about 160,000 clones in the sample, approximately 82% were seen once. The sequenced sample consisted of peripheral blood. Receptors were obtained from a woman at least 80 years old with acute or convalescent COVID-19.

The chain joins TRBV19 to TRBJ1-6; no definite D call. The germline CDR1 and CDR2 sequences are LNHDA and SQIVND (reference sequence). The ends were cut back, 3 bases at V and 9 bases at J, with 9 bases in the middle. This CDR3 comprises 13 residues. CDR3 coding DNA: TGTGCCAGTAGTATGATGCACGGTTCACCCCTCCACTTT. Translated, it gives CASSMMHGSPLHF.

The chain recombines TRBV6-5 with TRBJ2-3; 13 bases agree with TRBD2. Germline V gene lookup returns CDR1 MNHEY and CDR2 SVGAGI. This CDR3 spans 13 amino acids. V lost 6 bases and J lost 6; bases outside the gene matches: 0. In DNA, the CDR3 is TGTGCCAGCAGACTAGCGGGAGGGGATACGCAGTATTTT. It codes for CASRLAGGDTQYF.

This chain joins TRBV28 and TRBJ1-4; weak D call: TRBD1 (5 bases). V gave up 2 bases and J gave up 8 bases, with 6 bases separating them. Germline V gene lookup returns CDR1 MDHEN and CDR2 SYDVKM. The CDR3 is made up of 12 amino acids. The CDR3: CASSLRTEKLFF. CDR3 sequence (DNA): TGTGCCAGCAGTTTACGGACAGAAAAACTGTTTTTT.

The CDR3, as DNA: TGTGCCAGTACCGACCAAACAGGGGGCCGCACTGAAGCTTTCTTT. Its translation is CASTDQTGGRTEAFF. This chain joins TRBV19 and TRBJ1-1, with TRBD1 identical over 9 bases. CDR3 length: 15 amino acids. The ends lost 7 bases at V and 4 bases at J; junction bases unmatched: 10. From germline, CDR1 is LNHDA and CDR2 SQIVND (reference sequence).

V is TRBV5-8 and J is TRBJ1-2; D call uncertain. The CDR3 spans 13 residues. Trimming left V 1 base short and J 4 bases short, with 8 bases between. Germline CDR1 is SGHTS and CDR2 is YDEGEE. The DNA for the CDR3 is TGTGCCAGCAGCTTGCCGGGGTCCTATGGCTACACCTTC. It codes for CASSLPGSYGYTF. The whole variable domain, remainder taken from reference TRBV5-8 and TRBJ1-2, is EAGVTQSPTHLIKTRGQQATLRCSPISGHTSVYWYQQALGLGLQFLLWYDEGEERNRGNFPPRFSGRQFPNYSSELNVNALELEDSALYLCASSLPGSYGYTFGSGTRLTVV.

The gene calls are TRBV5-1 and TRBJ2-2; 9 bases agree with TRBD2. The CDR3 extends over 16 amino acids. J was trimmed by 5 bases and V by 0 bases; bases with no gene match: 5. Looked up from germline, CDR1 is SGHRS and CDR2 is YFSETQ. The CDR3 nucleotides read TGCGCCAGCAGCTTGGGGCTAGCGGGATCTACCGGGGAGCTGTTTTTT. This gives the protein CASSLGLAGSTGELFF.

This rearrangement joins TRBV10-3 to TRBJ2-4; 9 nucleotides align to TRBD1. V lost 7 bases and J lost 0; bases outside the gene matches: 16. This CDR3 contains 19 residues. CDR1 and CDR2 from the germline V gene are ENHRY and SYGVKD. The CDR3 spells CAINLGRDRDLLAKNIQYF. The CDR3 region has the DNA TGTGCCATCAATTTGGGAAGGGACAGGGACCTCTTAGCCAAAAACATTCAGTACTTC.

CDR3 nucleotide sequence: TGTGCCACCGGGGACAGGCCGAGTTCCTACAATGAGCAGTTCTTC. This gives the protein CATGDRPSSYNEQFF. The chain joins TRBV19 to TRBJ2-1; TRBD1 aligns across 8 bases. This CDR3 has 15 residues. V shed 10 bases and J 1 base; nucleotides not matched to a gene: 9. From germline, CDR1 is LNHDA and CDR2 SQIVND (reference sequence).

This chain joins TRBV6-2 or TRBV6-3 and TRBJ2-7; 8 bases match TRBD2. Germline CDR1 and CDR2: MNHEY and SVGEGT. The trim removed 2 bases at V and 9 bases at J, leaving 9 bases unmatched. This CDR3 spans 14 amino acids. The CDR3 region is CASSYASGPARQYF. The DNA for the CDR3 is TGTGCCAGCAGTTACGCTAGCGGGCCAGCGAGGCAGTACTTC.

The gene calls are TRBV10-3 and TRBJ2-5, with 7 bases that match TRBD2. Germline CDR1 ENHRY, CDR2 SYGVKD. V was clipped by 2 bases and J by 1 base; unmatched bases: 4. CDR3 length equals 15 residues. The CDR3 loop reads CAISETASGQETQYF. CDR3 DNA: TGTGCCATCAGTGAGACAGCTAGCGGCCAAGAGACCCAGTACTTC.

The V call is TRBV5-1, the J call TRBJ2-2, with 12 bases identical to TRBD2. The CDR3 has 15 residues. Germline V gene data show CDR1 as SGHRS and CDR2 as YFSETQ. The trim removed 4 bases at V and 9 bases at J, leaving 7 bases unmatched. CDR3 in amino acids: CASSRLAGEDRELFF. CDR3 DNA: TGCGCCAGCAGCCGACTAGCGGGAGAAGACCGGGAGCTGTTTTTT.

The genes are TRBV7-2 and TRBJ1-2; 8 nucleotides agree with TRBD1. The CDR3 extends over 14 amino acids. Germline loops: CDR1 SGHTA, CDR2 FQGNSA. J lost 6 bases, V lost 5 bases, and 8 bases had no gene match. CDR3 DNA sequence: TGTGCCAGCAGCCCTGACAGGGGACGGGATGGCTACACCTTC. This encodes CASSPDRGRDGYTF.

The rearrangement joins TRBV2 to TRBJ1-5; D perhaps matches TRBD1 (6 bases). Germline CDR1 and CDR2: SNHLY and FYNNEI. The CDR3 has 14 amino acids. V gave up 8 bases and J gave up 0 bases, with 11 bases separating them. The CDR3 DNA reads TGTGCCAGCGGCCGGGACATTAGCAATCAGCCCCAGCATTTT. It specifies CASGRDISNQPQHF.

The chain couples TRBV11-2 to TRBJ1-5; no reliable D call. The CDR3 has 16 amino acids. In germline, CDR1 is SGHAT, CDR2 FQNNGV. V was clipped by 2 bases and J by 3 bases, with 14 bases between them. The CDR3 region has the DNA TGTGCCAGCAGCTTAAACTCAGGAGGAGACAATCAGCCCCAGCATTTT. Its protein is CASSLNSGGDNQPQHF.

This rearrangement joins TRBV7-6 to TRBJ2-1, with D maybe TRBD1 (5 bases). V gave up 5 bases and J gave up 4 bases, with 9 bases separating them. The CDR3 sequence is 13 residues long. CDR1 and CDR2 (germline): SGHVS, FNYEAQ. The CDR3 nucleotides read TGTGCCAGCAGCAGGGGCCCATACAATGAGCAGTTCTTC. It translates to CASSRGPYNEQFF. The full variable domain, with the rest looked up from reference TRBV7-6 and TRBJ2-1, is GAGVSQSPRYKVTKRGQDVALRCDPISGHVSLYWYRQALGQGPEFLTYFNYEAQQDKSGLPNDRFSAERPEGSISTLTIQRTEQRDSAMYRCASSRGPYNEQFFGPGTRLTVL.

The rearrangement uses TRBV27 and TRBJ1-4; 9 bases match TRBD1. The J segment lost 8 bases and the V segment lost 5 bases, leaving 15 bases of the junction unmatched. The CDR3 runs to 17 residues. Germline V lookup: CDR1 MNHEY, CDR2 SMNVEV (reference sequence). This CDR3 is CASSPRPSDRGNEKLFF. The CDR3 region has the DNA TGTGCCAGCAGTCCCCGACCCTCGGACAGGGGAAACGAAAAACTGTTTTTT.

This clone was detected once. The J gene is TRBJ2-7, the V gene TRBV6-6; 10 bases match TRBD1. Trimming at V came to 5 bases and at J to 10 bases, leaving 14 bases not matched to a gene. Germline CDR1 and CDR2: MNHNY and SVGAGI (reference sequence). The CDR3 is 15 amino acids. The CDR3: CASSHSGGTGATQYF. The CDR3 coding sequence is TGTGCCAGCAGTCATTCCGGAGGGACAGGGGCAACTCAGTACTTC.

The chain has TRBV4-2 and TRBJ2-2, with D unresolved. Per germline, CDR1 LGHNA and CDR2 YNFKEQ. The CDR3 runs 15 residues. Trimming shortened V by 1 base and J by 5 bases, and 11 bases separated the two germline ends. In DNA, the CDR3 is TGTGCCAGCAGCCAAGTGCAGGTTAGAACCGGGGAGCTGTTTTTT. Translated: CASSQVQVRTGELFF.

J is TRBJ2-1 and V is TRBV28; D ambiguous. The CDR3 spans 14 residues. With 5 bases removed from V and 0 bases from J, the gap between germline ends came to 8 bases. CDR1 and CDR2 from the germline V gene are MDHEN and SYDVKM. CDR3 residues: CASSLESSYNEQFF. CDR3 nucleotide sequence: TGTGCCAGCAGTCTTGAGAGCTCCTACAATGAGCAGTTCTTC. The whole variable domain, remainder taken from reference TRBV28 and TRBJ2-1, is DVKVTQSSRYLVKRTGEKVFLECVQDMDHENMFWYRQDPGLGLRLIYFSYDVKMKEKGDIPEGYSVSREKKERFSLILESASTNQTSMYLCASSLESSYNEQFFGPGTRLTVL.

The chain carries TRBV6-5 and TRBJ2-1; D is unresolved. The CDR3 spans 13 residues. The V gene lost 5 bases and the J gene lost 2 bases, with 7 bases spanning the gap. The germline gives CDR1 MNHEY, CDR2 SVGAGI. The CDR3 is CASSKNTYNEQFF. CDR3 nucleotide sequence: TGTGCCAGCAGTAAAAACACCTACAATGAGCAGTTCTTC.

Only a few counts were recorded for this clone. The chain links TRBV5-1 to TRBJ1-1; 8 bases are shared with TRBD1. This CDR3 is 13 amino acids long. The junction had 1 base not matched to a gene; V was cut back by 2 bases and J by 4 bases. Germline V CDR1 and CDR2: SGHRS, YFSETQ. The CDR3, as DNA: TGCGCCAGCAGCTTACAGGGGGGCACTGAAGCTTTCTTT. The encoded protein is CASSLQGGTEAFF.

This chain joins TRBV19 and TRBJ2-1; 9 bases line up with TRBD2. CDR1 is LNHDA, CDR2 SQIVND, per germline (reference sequence). J gave up 0 bases and V 5 bases, and 2 bases lay outside the gene matches. The CDR3 length is 15 residues. The CDR3 DNA sequence: TGTGCCAGTAGTGTTAGCGGGAGCTCCTACAATGAGCAGTTCTTC. It encodes CASSVSGSSYNEQFF.

The chain combines TRBV5-6 with TRBJ1-2; tentative D call: TRBD1 (5 bases). The germline gives CDR1 SGHDT, CDR2 YYEEEE. This CDR3 region has 14 residues. V lost 4 bases and J lost 4, with 14 bases in between. CDR3 bases: TGTGCCAGCAGCCGAGAGGGGAGGAGCTATGGCTACACCTTC. This encodes CASSREGRSYGYTF.

The chain recombines TRBV6-6 with TRBJ2-7; D may be TRBD1 (6 bases). Germline assignment: CDR1 MNHNY and CDR2 SVGAGI (reference sequence). Deletions cut 7 bases from V and 0 bases from J, with 13 bases between. CDR3 length equals 14 residues. The CDR3 loop is CASKTDRLSYEQYF. The CDR3 coding sequence is TGTGCCAGCAAGACGGACAGACTCTCCTACGAGCAGTACTTC.

This rearrangement joins TRBV2 to TRBJ2-6, with TRBD1 as a possible D gene (6 bases). The CDR3 consists of 15 residues. Germline loops: CDR1 SNHLY, CDR2 FYNNEI. CDR3 residues: CAGGARVAGANVLTF. As DNA, the CDR3 is TGTGCAGGGGGAGCGAGGGTAGCTGGGGCCAACGTCCTGACTTTC. The entire variable domain, with the rest obtained from reference TRBV2 and TRBJ2-6, is as follows: EPEVTQTPSHQVTQMGQEVILRCVPISNHLYFYWYRQILGQKVEFLVSFYNNEISEKSEIFDDQFSVERPDGSNFTLKIRSTKLEDSAMYFCAGGARVAGANVLTFGAGSRLTVL.